Listed here are 12 T cell receptor beta chains from one sample, sequenced in a study of T-cell memory formation after mild COVID-19. TCRdb re-derived calls from the 5' RACE reads in MiXCR, one entry per CDR3 protein. The table shows under 300,000 distinct CDR3 sequences, with approximately 7.6% occurring only once. The sequenced sample consisted of PBMCs or a T cell subset sorted from them (not recorded which). The receptors shown here come from a man aged 18-30 years who had mild COVID-19 (a few samples of this study predate the infection). Cell type and time point are not known.

In this sample, this clonotype turned up many times. The chain links TRBV7-2 to TRBJ2-7; no clear D. Germline values: CDR1 SGHTA, CDR2 FQGNSA. V lost 6 bases and J lost 4, with 7 bases in between. CDR3 size: 11 residues. The CDR3 reads CASSLRYEQYF. In DNA form, the CDR3 reads TGTGCCAGCAGTTTGAGATACGAGCAGTACTTC. The full variable domain, rest sourced from reference TRBV7-2 and TRBJ2-7, is GAGVSQSPSNKVTEKGKDVELRCDPISGHTALYWYRQSLGQGLEFLIYFQGNSAPDKSGLPSDRFSAERTGGSVSTLTIQRTQQEDSAVYLCASSLRYEQYFGPGTRLTVT.

The genes are TRBV12-3 or TRBV12-4 and TRBJ1-2; 12 bases are shared with TRBD1. V gave up 3 bases and J gave up 0 bases; unmatched junction bases: 2. This CDR3 region has 16 residues. CDR3 loop: CASSFGTGGSNYGYTF. The CDR3 DNA is TGTGCCAGCAGTTTTGGGACAGGGGGCTCTAACTATGGCTACACCTTC.

The chain couples TRBV12-3 or TRBV12-4 to TRBJ1-6; 7 bases fit TRBD1. This CDR3 has 19 amino acids. Trimming removed 3 bases from V and 2 bases from J; junction bases left unmatched: 13. The CDR3 sequence is CASSFVTGRRATYNSPLHF. The CDR3 nucleotides are TGTGCCAGCAGTTTTGTGACAGGGCGGAGGGCCACCTATAATTCACCCCTCCACTTT.

This clonotype was seen at least ten times. The V and J genes are TRBV7-2 and TRBJ1-4; 7 bases line up with TRBD1. Per germline, CDR1 SGHTA and CDR2 FQGNSA. V shed 3 bases, J shed 8 bases, and the junction held 6 bases outside the gene matches. The CDR3 contains 14 residues. The CDR3 DNA reads TGTGCCAGCAGCTTTTGGCAGGGGGACGAAAAACTGTTTTTT. This translates into CASSFWQGDEKLFF.

In this sample, this clonotype turned up a few times. The rearrangement links TRBV29-1 to TRBJ2-2; possible D gene TRBD1, 6 bases. There are 16 residues in the CDR3. V was trimmed by 6 bases and J by 4 bases, leaving 21 bases between them. Germline V gene lookup returns CDR1 SQVTM and CDR2 ANQGSEA. Here the CDR3 reads CSVAGLGGRFTGELFF. CDR3 coding DNA: TGCAGCGTCGCCGGGCTTGGGGGCCGGTTCACCGGGGAGCTGTTTTTT.

This rearrangement joins TRBV12-3 or TRBV12-4 to TRBJ2-3; 8 bases fit TRBD2. The CDR3 has 15 amino acids. Trimming cost V 5 bases and J 5 bases; bases outside gene matches: 9. The chain's CDR3 is CASSHGLAVVDTQYF. Written as DNA, the CDR3 is TGTGCCAGCAGTCATGGACTAGCAGTCGTAGATACGCAGTATTTT.

V and J are TRBV12-3 or TRBV12-4 and TRBJ1-2; no clear D gene. The CDR3 has 14 residues. V was pared by 6 bases and J by 4 bases, with 15 bases between. The CDR3 reads CASRWGGLSYGYTF. The CDR3 DNA follows: TGTGCCAGCAGGTGGGGAGGCTTAAGCTATGGCTACACCTTC.

This clonotype occurred many times. The chain has TRBV6-2 or TRBV6-3 and TRBJ2-3; D gene unclear. V was cut by 7 bases and J by 1 base, with 9 bases left in between. The germline V gene encodes CDR1 MNHEY and CDR2 SVGEGT. CDR3 length equals 13 residues. This CDR3 is CASIRDGTDTQYF. The CDR3 DNA reads as TGTGCCAGCATAAGGGATGGCACAGATACGCAGTATTTT.

V is TRBV5-1 and J is TRBJ2-7; D possibly corresponds to TRBD1 (5 bases). This CDR3 contains 12 residues. Germline V gives CDR1 SGHRS, CDR2 YFSETQ. V lost 0 bases, J lost 6 bases, and 7 bases lay in between. CDR3 protein: CASSLGTPEQYF. CDR3 coding DNA: TGCGCCAGCAGCTTGGGGACACCCGAGCAGTACTTC.

This clonotype was observed many times. The rearrangement joins TRBV3-1 to TRBJ2-2; the D is unclear. CDR3 length: 14 residues. Germline loops: CDR1 LGHDT, CDR2 YNNKEL (reference sequence). V lost 1 base, J lost 7 bases, and 10 bases lay in between. CDR3 bases: TGTGCCAGCAGCCAAGGTCACGGTTACGGGGAGCTGTTTTTT. It yields the protein CASSQGHGYGELFF.

This chain uses TRBV11-2 with TRBJ2-2, with 10 bases matching TRBD2. V trimming: 2 bases; J trimming: 0 bases; junction bases outside the gene matches: 6. The CDR3 spans 18 residues. The germline V gene encodes CDR1 SGHAT and CDR2 FQNNGV. CDR3: CASSLTASGGSNTGELFF. DNA of the CDR3: TGTGCCAGCAGCTTAACGGCTAGCGGGGGATCGAACACCGGGGAGCTGTTTTTT. Complete variable domain (other parts from reference TRBV11-2 and TRBJ2-2): EAGVAQSPRYKIIEKRQSVAFWCNPISGHATLYWYQQILGQGPKLLIQFQNNGVVDDSQLPKDRFSAERLKGVDSTLKIQPAKLEDSAVYLCASSLTASGGSNTGELFFGEGSRLTVL.

The CDR3 spells CASDTSRVRYEQYF. The CDR3 DNA sequence: TGTGCCAGCGATACCTCCAGGGTCAGATACGAGCAGTACTTC. The J gene is TRBJ2-7, the V gene TRBV27, with D tentatively TRBD1 (5 bases). The V end was cut by 8 bases, the J end by 4 bases, with 18 bases between. Germline CDR1 MNHEY, CDR2 SMNVEV (reference sequence). The CDR3 has 14 residues.